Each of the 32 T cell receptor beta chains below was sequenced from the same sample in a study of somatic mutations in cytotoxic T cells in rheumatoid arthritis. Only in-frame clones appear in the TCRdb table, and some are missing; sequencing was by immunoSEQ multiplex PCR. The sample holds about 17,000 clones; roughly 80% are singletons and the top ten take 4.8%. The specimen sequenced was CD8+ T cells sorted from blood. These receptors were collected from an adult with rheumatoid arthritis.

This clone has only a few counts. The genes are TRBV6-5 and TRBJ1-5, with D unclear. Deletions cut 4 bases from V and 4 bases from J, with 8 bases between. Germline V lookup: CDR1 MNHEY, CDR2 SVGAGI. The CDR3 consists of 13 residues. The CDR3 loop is CASSWLPNQPQHF. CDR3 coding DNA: TGTGCCAGCAGTTGGCTCCCGAATCAGCCCCAGCATTTT.

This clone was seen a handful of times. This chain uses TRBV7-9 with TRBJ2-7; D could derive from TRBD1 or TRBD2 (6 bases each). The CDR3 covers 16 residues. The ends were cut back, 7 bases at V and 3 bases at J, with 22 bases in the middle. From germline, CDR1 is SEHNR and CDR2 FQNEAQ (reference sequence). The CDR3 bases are TGTGCCAGCACCCTGACACAAGGGGGGCGGTACTACGAGCAGTACTTC. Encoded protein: CASTLTQGGRYYEQYF.

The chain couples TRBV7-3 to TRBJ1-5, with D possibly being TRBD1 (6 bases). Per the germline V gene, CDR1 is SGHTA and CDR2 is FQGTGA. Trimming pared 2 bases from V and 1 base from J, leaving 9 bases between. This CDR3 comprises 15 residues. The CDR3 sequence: CASSLGTGSNQPQHF. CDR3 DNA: TGTGCCAGCAGCTTAGGTACAGGGAGCAATCAGCCCCAGCATTTT.

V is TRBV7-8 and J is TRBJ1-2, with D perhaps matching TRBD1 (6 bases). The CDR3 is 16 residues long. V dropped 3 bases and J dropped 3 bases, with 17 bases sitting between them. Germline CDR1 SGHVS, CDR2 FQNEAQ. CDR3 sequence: CASSFRGNNPDYGYTF. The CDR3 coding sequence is TGTGCCAGCAGCTTTAGGGGGAACAATCCCGACTATGGCTACACCTTC.

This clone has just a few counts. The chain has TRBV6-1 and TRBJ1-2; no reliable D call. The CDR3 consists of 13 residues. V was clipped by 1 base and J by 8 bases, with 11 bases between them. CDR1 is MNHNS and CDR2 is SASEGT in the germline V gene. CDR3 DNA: TGTGCCAGCAGTGAAGTCGGCGAGGGCGGCTACACCTTC. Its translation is CASSEVGEGGYTF.

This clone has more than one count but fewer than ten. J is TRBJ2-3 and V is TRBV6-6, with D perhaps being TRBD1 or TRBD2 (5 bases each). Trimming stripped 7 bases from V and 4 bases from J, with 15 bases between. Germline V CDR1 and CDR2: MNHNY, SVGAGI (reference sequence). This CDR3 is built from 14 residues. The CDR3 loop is CASTPGPQADTQYF. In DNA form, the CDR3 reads TGTGCCAGCACCCCGGGGCCACAAGCAGATACGCAGTATTTT.

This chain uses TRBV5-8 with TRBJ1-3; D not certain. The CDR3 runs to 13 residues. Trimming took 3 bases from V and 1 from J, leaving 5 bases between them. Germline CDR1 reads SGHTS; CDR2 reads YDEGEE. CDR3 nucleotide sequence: TGTGCCAGCAGCTACCTGTCTGGAAACACCATATATTTT. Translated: CASSYLSGNTIYF. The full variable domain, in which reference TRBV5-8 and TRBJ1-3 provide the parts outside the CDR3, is EAGVTQSPTHLIKTRGQQATLRCSPISGHTSVYWYQQALGLGLQFLLWYDEGEERNRGNFPPRFSGRQFPNYSSELNVNALELEDSALYLCASSYLSGNTIYFGEGSWLTVV.

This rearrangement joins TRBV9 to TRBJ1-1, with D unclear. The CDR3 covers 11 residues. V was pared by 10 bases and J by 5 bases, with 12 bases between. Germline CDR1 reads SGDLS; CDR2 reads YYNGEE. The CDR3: CAGEGGTEAFF. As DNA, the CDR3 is TGTGCCGGGGAGGGAGGAACTGAAGCTTTCTTT. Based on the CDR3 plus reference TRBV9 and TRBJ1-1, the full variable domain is DSGVTQTPKHLITATGQRVTLRCSPRSGDLSVYWYQQSLDQGLQFLIQYYNGEERAKGNILERFSAQQFPDLHSELNLSSLELGDSALYFCAGEGGTEAFFGQGTRLTVV.

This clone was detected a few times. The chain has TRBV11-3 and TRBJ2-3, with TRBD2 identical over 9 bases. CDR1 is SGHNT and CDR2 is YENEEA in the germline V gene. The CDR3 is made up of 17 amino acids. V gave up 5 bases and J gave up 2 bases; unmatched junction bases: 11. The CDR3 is CASSPRGAGGNTDTQYF. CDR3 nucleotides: TGTGCCAGCAGCCCGCGCGGAGCGGGGGGCAACACAGATACGCAGTATTTT.

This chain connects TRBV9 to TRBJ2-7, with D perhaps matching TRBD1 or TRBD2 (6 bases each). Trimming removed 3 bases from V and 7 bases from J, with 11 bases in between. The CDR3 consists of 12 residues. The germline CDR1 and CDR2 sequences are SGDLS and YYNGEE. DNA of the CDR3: TGTGCCAGCAGCGCAATAGGGGGGGAGCAGTACTTC. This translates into CASSAIGGEQYF. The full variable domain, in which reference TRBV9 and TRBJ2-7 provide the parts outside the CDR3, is DSGVTQTPKHLITATGQRVTLRCSPRSGDLSVYWYQQSLDQGLQFLIQYYNGEERAKGNILERFSAQQFPDLHSELNLSSLELGDSALYFCASSAIGGEQYFGPGTRLTVT.

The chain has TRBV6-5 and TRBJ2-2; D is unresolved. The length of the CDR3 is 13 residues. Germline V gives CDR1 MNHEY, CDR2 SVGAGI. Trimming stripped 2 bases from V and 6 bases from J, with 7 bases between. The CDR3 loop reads CASSYDMSGELFF. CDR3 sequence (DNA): TGTGCCAGCAGTTACGACATGTCCGGGGAGCTGTTTTTT.

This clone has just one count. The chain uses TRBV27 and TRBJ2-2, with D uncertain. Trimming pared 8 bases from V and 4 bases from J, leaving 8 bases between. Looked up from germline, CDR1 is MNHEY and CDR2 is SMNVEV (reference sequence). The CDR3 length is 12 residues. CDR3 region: CASGIGTGELFF. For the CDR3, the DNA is TGTGCCAGCGGGATCGGCACCGGGGAGCTGTTTTTT.

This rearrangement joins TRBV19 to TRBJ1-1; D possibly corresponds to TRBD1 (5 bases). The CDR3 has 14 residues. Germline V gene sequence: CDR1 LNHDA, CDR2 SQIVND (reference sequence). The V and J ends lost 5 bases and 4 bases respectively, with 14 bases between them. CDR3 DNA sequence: TGTGCCAGTAGTGTCGGGGGGATGAGCACTGAAGCTTTCTTT. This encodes CASSVGGMSTEAFF.

The DNA for the CDR3 is TGTGCCAGCAGCTTGATTGAGGGGGTAATTCTGAATGAGCAGTTCTTC. Translating gives CASSLIEGVILNEQFF. The rearrangement joins TRBV7-8 to TRBJ2-1; D is perhaps TRBD1 (6 bases). The CDR3 spans 16 residues. The germline V and J ends were trimmed by 3 bases and 7 bases, with 19 bases remaining between them. The V gene's germline CDR1 is SGHVS and CDR2 FQNEAQ.

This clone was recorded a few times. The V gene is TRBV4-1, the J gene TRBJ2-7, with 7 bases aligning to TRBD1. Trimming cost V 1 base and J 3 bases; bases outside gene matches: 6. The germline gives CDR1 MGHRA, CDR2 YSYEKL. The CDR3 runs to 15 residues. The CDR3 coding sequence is TGCGCCAGCAGCCAAGGCGGAGCAGGGGGCTACGAGCAGTACTTC. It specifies CASSQGGAGGYEQYF.

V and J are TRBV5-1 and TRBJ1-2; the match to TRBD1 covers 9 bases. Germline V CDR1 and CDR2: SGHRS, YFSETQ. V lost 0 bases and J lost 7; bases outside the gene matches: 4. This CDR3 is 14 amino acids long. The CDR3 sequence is CASSLDRGPSGYTF. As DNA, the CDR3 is TGCGCCAGCAGCTTGGACAGGGGGCCGAGTGGCTACACCTTC.

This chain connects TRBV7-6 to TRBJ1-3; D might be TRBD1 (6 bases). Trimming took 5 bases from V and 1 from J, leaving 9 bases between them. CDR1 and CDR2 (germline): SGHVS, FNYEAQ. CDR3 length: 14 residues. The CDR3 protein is CASSGDRSGNTIYF. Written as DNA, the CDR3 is TGTGCCAGCAGCGGAGACAGGTCTGGAAACACCATATATTTT.

The CDR3 DNA reads as TGCGCCAGCAGCCAAGTGGGAGGTAGCTATGGCTACACCTTC. Its translation: CASSQVGGSYGYTF. V gene TRBV4-1 combines with J gene TRBJ1-2; D remains ambiguous. The CDR3 sequence is 14 residues long. The V end lost 1 base, the J end lost 4 bases, and 10 bases lay between the germline ends. CDR1 is MGHRA, CDR2 YSYEKL, per germline.

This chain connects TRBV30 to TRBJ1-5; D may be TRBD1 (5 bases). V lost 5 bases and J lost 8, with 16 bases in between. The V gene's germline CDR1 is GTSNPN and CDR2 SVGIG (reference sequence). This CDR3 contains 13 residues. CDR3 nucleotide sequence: TGTGCCTGGGACGCAGGGCTCCGAGAGCCCCAGCATTTT. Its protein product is CAWDAGLREPQHF.

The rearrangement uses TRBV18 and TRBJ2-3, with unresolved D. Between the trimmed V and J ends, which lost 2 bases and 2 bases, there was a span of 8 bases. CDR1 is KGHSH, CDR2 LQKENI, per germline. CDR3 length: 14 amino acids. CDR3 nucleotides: TGTGCCAGCTCACCAGGAGACCCCACAGATACGCAGTATTTT. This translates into CASSPGDPTDTQYF.

Here the CDR3 DNA reads TGTGCCAGCAGCTTGGCGGCTAGCGGGGGCAATGAGCAGTTCTTC. Protein product: CASSLAASGGNEQFF. The chain is built from TRBV5-4 and TRBJ2-1; TRBD2 matches 10 bases. Germline assignment: CDR1 SGHNT and CDR2 YYREEE (reference sequence). The trim removed 0 bases at V and 6 bases at J, leaving 3 bases unmatched. The CDR3 spans 15 residues.

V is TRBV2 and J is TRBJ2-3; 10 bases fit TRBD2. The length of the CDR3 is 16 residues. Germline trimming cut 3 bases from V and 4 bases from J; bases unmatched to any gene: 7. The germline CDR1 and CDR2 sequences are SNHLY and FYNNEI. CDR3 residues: CASSDGAGGLPDTQYF. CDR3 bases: TGTGCCAGCAGTGACGGAGCGGGGGGGCTACCAGATACGCAGTATTTT.

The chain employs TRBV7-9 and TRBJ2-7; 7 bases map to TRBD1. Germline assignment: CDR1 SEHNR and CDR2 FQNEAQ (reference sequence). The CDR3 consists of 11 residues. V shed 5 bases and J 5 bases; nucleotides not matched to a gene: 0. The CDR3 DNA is TGTGCCAGCAGCCAGGGGGACGAGCAGTACTTC. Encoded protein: CASSQGDEQYF.

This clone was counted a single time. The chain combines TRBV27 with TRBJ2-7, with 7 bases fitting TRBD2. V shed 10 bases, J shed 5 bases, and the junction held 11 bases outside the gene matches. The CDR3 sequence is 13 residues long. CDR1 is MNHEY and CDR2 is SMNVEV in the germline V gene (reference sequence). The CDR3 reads CATRPSGKNEQYF. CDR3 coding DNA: TGTGCCACCCGCCCCAGCGGGAAAAACGAGCAGTACTTC.

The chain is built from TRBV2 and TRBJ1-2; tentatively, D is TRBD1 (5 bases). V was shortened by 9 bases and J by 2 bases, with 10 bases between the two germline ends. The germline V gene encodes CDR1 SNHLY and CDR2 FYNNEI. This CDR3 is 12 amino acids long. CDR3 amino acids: CARRDRNYGYTF. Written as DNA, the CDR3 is TGTGCCAGGAGAGACAGAAACTATGGCTACACCTTC.

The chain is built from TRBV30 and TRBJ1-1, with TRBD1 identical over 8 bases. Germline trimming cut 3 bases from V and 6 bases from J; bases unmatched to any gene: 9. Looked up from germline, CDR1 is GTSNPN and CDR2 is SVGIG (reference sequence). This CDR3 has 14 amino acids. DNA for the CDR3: TGTGCCTGGAGCGAACAGACAGGGGTCGCTGAAGCTTTCTTT. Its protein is CAWSEQTGVAEAFF.

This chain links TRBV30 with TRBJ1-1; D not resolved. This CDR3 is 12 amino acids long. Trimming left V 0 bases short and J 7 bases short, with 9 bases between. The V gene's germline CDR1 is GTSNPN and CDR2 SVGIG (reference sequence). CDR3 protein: CAWSVSSFEAFF. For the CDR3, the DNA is TGTGCCTGGAGTGTCTCAAGCTTTGAAGCTTTCTTT.

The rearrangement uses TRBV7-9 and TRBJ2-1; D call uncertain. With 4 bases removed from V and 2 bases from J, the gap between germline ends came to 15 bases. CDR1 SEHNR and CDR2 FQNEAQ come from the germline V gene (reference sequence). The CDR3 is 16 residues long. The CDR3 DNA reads TGTGCCAGCAGCTCCCTAGACTCCCCTCCCTACAATGAGCAGTTCTTC. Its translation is CASSSLDSPPYNEQFF.

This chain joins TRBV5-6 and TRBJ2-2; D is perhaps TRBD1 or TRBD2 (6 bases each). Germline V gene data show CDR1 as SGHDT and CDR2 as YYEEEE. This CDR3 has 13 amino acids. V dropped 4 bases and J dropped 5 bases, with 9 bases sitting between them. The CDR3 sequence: CASSGGGTGELFF. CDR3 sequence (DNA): TGTGCCAGCAGCGGAGGGGGGACCGGGGAGCTGTTTTTT.

The CDR3 DNA is TGTGCCAGCAGCCCTGGGACGGGGACCTACGAGCAGTACTTC. Residues: CASSPGTGTYEQYF. The rearrangement joins TRBV11-2 to TRBJ2-7; D may match TRBD1 or TRBD2 (5 bases each). From germline, CDR1 is SGHAT and CDR2 FQNNGV. This CDR3 has 14 amino acids. The ends were cut back, 5 bases at V and 2 bases at J, with 13 bases in the middle.

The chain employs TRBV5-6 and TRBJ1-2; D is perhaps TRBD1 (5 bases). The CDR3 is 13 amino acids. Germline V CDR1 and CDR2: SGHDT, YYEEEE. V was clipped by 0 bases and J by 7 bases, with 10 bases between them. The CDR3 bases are TGTGCCAGCAGCTTGGTTTCCGGGGCTGGCTACACCTTC. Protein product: CASSLVSGAGYTF.

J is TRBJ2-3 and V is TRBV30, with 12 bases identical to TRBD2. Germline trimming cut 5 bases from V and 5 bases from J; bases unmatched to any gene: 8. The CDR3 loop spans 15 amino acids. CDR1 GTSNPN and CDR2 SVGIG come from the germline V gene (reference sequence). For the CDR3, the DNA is TGTGCCTGGGGGCTAGCGGGGGGGCTATTAGATACGCAGTATTTT. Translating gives CAWGLAGGLLDTQYF.